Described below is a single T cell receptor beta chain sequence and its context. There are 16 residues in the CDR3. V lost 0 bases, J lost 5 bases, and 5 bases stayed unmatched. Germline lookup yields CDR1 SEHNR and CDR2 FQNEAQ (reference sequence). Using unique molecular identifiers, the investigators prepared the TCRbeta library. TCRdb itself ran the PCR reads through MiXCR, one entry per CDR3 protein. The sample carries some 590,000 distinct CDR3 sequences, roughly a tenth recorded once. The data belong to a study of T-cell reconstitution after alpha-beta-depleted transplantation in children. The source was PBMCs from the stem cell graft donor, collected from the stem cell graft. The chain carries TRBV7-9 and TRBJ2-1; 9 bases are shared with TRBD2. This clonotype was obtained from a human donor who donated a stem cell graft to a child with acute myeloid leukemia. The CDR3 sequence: CASSLARASGNNEQFF. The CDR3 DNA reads TGTGCCAGCAGCTTAGCGAGGGCTAGCGGGAACAATGAGCAGTTCTTC.